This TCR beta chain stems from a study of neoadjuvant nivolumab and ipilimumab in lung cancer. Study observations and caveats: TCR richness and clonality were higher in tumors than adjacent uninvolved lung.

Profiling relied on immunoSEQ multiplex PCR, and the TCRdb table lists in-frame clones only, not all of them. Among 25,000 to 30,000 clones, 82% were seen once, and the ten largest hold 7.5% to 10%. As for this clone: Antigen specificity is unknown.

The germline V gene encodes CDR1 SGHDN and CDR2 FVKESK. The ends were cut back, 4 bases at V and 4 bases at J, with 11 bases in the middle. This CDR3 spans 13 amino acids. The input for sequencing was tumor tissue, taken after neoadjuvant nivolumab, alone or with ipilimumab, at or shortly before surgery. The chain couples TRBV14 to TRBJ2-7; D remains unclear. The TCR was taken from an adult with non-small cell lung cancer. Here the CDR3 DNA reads TGTGCCAGCAGCCCCTTGGATGGATACGAGCAGTACTTC. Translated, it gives CASSPLDGYEQYF.